The TCR beta chain described here comes from a study of T cells in localized non-small cell lung cancer. Study findings and constraints: The appearance of a median approximately 60 of the top 100 tumor clones was seen in adjacent lung. Sequencing involved a lone tumor region, leaving heterogeneity possible. The study found T cell clonality highest in uninvolved adjacent lung, above tumor. Among blood samples, higher T cell density accompanied longer overall survival.

Libraries were prepared by immunoSEQ multiplex PCR; TCRdb keeps only in-frame clonotypes and omits some of them. The sample consists of tens of thousands of clones, 88% of them appearing once. Turning to this clone: What it binds is not known.

Germline V gene sequence: CDR1 SGHAT, CDR2 FQNNGV. CDR3 length: 14 residues. Trimming shortened V by 5 bases and J by 5 bases, and 12 bases separated the two germline ends. This specimen consisted of peripheral blood, obtained before any cancer treatment. The TCR was taken from a female donor older than 55 with stage III squamous cell lung carcinoma. The chain couples TRBV11-2 to TRBJ2-2, with D possibly matching TRBD2 (5 bases). The CDR3 reads CASSLTRRTGELFF. CDR3 nucleotide sequence: TGTGCCAGCAGCCTTACTAGAAGGACCGGGGAGCTGTTTTTT.